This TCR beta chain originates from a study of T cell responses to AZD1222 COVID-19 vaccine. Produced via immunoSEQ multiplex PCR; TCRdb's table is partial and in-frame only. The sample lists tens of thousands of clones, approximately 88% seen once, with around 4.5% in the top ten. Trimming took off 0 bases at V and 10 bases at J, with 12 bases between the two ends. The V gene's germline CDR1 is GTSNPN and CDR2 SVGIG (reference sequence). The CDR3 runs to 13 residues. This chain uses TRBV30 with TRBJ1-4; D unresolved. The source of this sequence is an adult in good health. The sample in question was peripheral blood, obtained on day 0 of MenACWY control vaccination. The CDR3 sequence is CAWSVTWGRKLFF. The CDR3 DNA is TGTGCCTGGAGTGTAACCTGGGGAAGAAAACTGTTTTTT. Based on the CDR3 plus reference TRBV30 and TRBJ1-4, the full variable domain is SQTIHQWPATLVQPVGSPLSLECTVEGTSNPNLYWYRQAAGRGLQLLFYSVGIGQISSEVPQNLSASRPQDRQFILSSKKLLLSDSGFYLCAWSVTWGRKLFFGSGTQLSVL.